This TCR beta chain comes out of a study of beta chain features in type 1 diabetes. Whole-study context: Similarity in age, gender and cell yields was seen between patients and healthy donors. Study-wide results and caveats: Significant though moderate, a shortening of TCRB CDR3s appeared in all four CD4+ subsets of Type 1 diabetes patients.

This clone was detected a few times. What it binds is unknown. Sequenced material consisted of expressed TCRB transcripts (all of the isolated RNA was reverse transcribed). Data came from immunoSEQ multiplex PCR; TCRdb stores just in-frame clones and leaves some out. The sample records some 660,000 clones, about 14% being singletons. Sorting that relied on CD45RO/CCR7/CD25/CD127/CD95/CD27 yielded CD4+ naive, central memory, regulatory and stem cell-like memory cells. CDR1 and CDR2 (germline): SGHTA, FQGNSA. Trimming removed 5 bases from V and 6 bases from J, with 14 bases in between. This CDR3 is 13 amino acids long.

The sample was naive CD4+ T cells from blood. The chain couples TRBV7-2 to TRBJ2-7, with D hard to call. The TCR sequence derives from a man between 18 and 35 years old with type 1 diabetes. CDR3 loop: CASSTERGSEQYF. The CDR3 DNA reads TGTGCCAGCAGCACTGAGCGCGGTAGCGAGCAGTACTTC.